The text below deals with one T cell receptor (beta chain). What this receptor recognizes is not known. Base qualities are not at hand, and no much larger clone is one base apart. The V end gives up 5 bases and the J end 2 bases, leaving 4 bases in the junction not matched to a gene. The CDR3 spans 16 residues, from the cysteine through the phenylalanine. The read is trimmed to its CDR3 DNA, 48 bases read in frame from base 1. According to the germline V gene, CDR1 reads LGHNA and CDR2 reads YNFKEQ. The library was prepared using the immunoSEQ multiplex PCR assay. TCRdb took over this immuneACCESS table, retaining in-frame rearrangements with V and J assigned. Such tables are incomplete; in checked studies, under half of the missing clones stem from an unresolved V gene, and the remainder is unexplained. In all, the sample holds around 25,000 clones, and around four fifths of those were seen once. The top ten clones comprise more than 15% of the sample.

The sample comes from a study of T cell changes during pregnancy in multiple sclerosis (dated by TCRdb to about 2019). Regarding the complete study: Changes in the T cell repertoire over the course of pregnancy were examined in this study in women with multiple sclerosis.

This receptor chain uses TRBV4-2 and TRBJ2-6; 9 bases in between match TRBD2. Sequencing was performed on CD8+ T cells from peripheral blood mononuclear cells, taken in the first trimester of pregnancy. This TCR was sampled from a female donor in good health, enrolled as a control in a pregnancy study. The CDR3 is CASSAGGGAGANVLTF. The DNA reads TGTGCCAGCAGCGCGGGGGGGGGCGCTGGGGCCAACGTCCTGACTTTC.